This T cell receptor beta chain was found in a study of blood T cell repertoires in COVID-19. V lost 1 base to trimming and J lost 1 base, with 11 bases between them. CDR1 is MGHRA and CDR2 is YSYEKL in the germline V gene. CDR3 length: 15 amino acids. Those enrolled, adults aged roughly 18 to 95 years, came from about two dozen US areas. The study counted Cohort 3 donors as recovered given two negative PCRs, clearance, or symptom resolution. Generated by immunoSEQ multiplex PCR, the TCRdb table keeps only in-frame clones and is missing some. The profile shows 180,000 or so clones, 89% of them singletons.

The chain joins TRBV4-1 to TRBJ2-7, with D tentatively TRBD2 (6 bases). The receptor's source is a woman aged 18-29 years who had recovered from COVID-19. The sequenced sample consisted of PBMCs or T cells enriched from blood (not recorded which). DNA for the CDR3: TGCGCCAGCAGCCAAGTTGGGGGGAAGTCCTACGAGCAGTACTTC. It specifies CASSQVGGKSYEQYF.